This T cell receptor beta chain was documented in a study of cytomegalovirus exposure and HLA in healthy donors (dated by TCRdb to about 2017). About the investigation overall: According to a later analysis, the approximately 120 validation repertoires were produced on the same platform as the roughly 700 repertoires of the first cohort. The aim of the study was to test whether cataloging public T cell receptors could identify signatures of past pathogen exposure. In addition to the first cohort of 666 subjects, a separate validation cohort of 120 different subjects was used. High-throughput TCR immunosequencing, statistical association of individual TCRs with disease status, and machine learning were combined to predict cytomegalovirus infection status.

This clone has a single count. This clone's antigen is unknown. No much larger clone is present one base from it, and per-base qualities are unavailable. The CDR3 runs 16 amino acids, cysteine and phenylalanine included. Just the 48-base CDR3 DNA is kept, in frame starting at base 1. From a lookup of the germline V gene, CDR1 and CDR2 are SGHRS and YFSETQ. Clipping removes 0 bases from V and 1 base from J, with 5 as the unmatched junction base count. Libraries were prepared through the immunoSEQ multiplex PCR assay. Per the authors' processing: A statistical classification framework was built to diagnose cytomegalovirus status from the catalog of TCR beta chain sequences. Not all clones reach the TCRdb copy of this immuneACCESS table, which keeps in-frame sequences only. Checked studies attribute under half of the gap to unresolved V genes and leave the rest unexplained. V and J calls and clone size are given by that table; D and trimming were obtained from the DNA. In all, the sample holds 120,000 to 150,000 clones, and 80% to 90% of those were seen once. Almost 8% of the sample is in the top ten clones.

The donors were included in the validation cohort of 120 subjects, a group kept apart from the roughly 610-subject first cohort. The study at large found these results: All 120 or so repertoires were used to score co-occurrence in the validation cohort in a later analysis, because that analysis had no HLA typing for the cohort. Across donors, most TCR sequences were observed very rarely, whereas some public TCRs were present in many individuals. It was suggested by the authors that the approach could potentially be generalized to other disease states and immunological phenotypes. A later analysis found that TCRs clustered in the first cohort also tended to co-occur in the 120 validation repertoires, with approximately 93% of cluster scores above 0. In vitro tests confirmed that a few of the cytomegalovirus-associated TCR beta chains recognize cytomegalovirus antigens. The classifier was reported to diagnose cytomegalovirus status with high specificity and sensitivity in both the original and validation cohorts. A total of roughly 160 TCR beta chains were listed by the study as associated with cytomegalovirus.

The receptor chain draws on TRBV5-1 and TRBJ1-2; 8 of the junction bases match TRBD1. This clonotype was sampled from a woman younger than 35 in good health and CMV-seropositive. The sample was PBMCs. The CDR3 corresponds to CASSLGTGRNNYGYTF. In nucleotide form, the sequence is TGCGCCAGCAGCTTGGGGACAGGGAGGAATAACTATGGCTACACCTTC.